This TCR beta chain was observed in a study of CD8+CD57+ T cells in acquired aplastic anemia. All sequencing subjects had displayed CD8+CD57+ cell expansion on flow cytometry. The germline V gene has CDR1 SEHNR and CDR2 FQNEAQ (reference sequence). The V gene end was trimmed by 8 bases and the J gene end by 0 bases; junction bases not matched to a gene: 9. The CDR3 is 15 amino acids. Genomic DNA provided the template from which TCR beta VDJ and CDR3 profiles were obtained. TCRdb independently ran MiXCR on the reads; one entry per CDR3 protein. The repertoire holds around 200,000 distinct CDR3 sequences, with 48% as singletons.

This sequence was found in a human donor with aplastic anemia. The chain uses TRBV7-9 and TRBJ1-2, with 7 bases lining up with TRBD1. Sequencing input: sorted CD4+, CD8+, or CD8+CD57+ T cells (not recorded which) from PBMCs. For the CDR3, the DNA is TGTGCCAGCGGATACCGACAGGGACCTAACTATGGCTACACCTTC. Translation: CASGYRQGPNYGYTF.